What follows are 20 T cell receptor beta chains derived from one specimen sequenced in a study of response to subunit inactivated influenza vaccine. TCRdb reprocessed the RT-PCR reads with MiXCR, giving one entry per CDR3 protein. The sample consists of about 520,000 distinct CDR3 sequences, 6.5% to 8% of them appearing once. The sample in question was PBMCs from blood, obtained around 2 years after vaccination. The source of these receptors is a man in his fifties or sixties who received an inactivated influenza vaccine.

Only a few counts were recorded for this clonotype. This sequence joins TRBV3-1 and TRBJ2-2; 8 nucleotides agree with TRBD1. The CDR3 is 14 amino acids. V lost 3 bases to trimming and J lost 6 bases; unmatched junction nucleotides: 3. Germline V gene data show CDR1 as LGHDT and CDR2 as YNNKEL (reference sequence). CDR3 nucleotides: TGTGCCAGCAGCCAGGGACAGGCGTCCGGGGAGCTGTTTTTT. The encoded protein is CASSQGQASGELFF.

At least ten counts were recorded for this clonotype. The gene calls are TRBV12-3 or TRBV12-4 and TRBJ1-4; TRBD1 aligns across 8 bases. CDR3 length: 12 amino acids. J gave up 10 bases and V 8 bases, and 6 bases lay outside the gene matches. CDR3: CASGVQGGKLFF. For the CDR3, the DNA is TGTGCCAGCGGGGTACAGGGGGGAAAACTGTTTTTT.

In this sample, this clonotype turned up a few times. The rearrangement links TRBV15 to TRBJ1-3; D uncertain. Trimming took off 5 bases at V and 0 bases at J, with 14 bases between the two ends. Germline CDR1 reads LNHNV; CDR2 reads YYDKDF (reference sequence). The CDR3 length is 16 residues. CDR3 coding DNA: TGTGCCACCAGCCCAAGGACTCCCGGCTCTGGAAACACCATATATTTT. Its protein is CATSPRTPGSGNTIYF.

The rearrangement links TRBV6-5 to TRBJ1-2, with D tentatively TRBD1 (5 bases). CDR1 MNHEY and CDR2 SVGAGI come from the germline V gene. The CDR3 extends over 14 amino acids. V was cut by 3 bases and J by 4 bases, with 12 bases left in between. This CDR3 reads CASSYSDRVYGYTF. CDR3 nucleotides: TGTGCCAGCAGTTATTCCGACAGAGTCTATGGCTACACCTTC.

The chain combines TRBV5-1 with TRBJ2-7; TRBD1 agrees at 9 bases. Germline V gene lookup returns CDR1 SGHRS and CDR2 YFSETQ. The CDR3 consists of 14 residues. V shed 6 bases and J 5 bases; nucleotides not matched to a gene: 9. CDR3 residues: CASTPDRGGNEQYF. As DNA, the CDR3 is TGCGCCAGCACTCCTGACAGGGGGGGGAACGAGCAGTACTTC.

This clonotype was seen more than once but under ten times. The chain is built from TRBV6-5 and TRBJ2-7; TRBD1 matches at 9 bases. The CDR3 length is 15 residues. The ends lost 8 bases at V and 6 bases at J; junction bases unmatched: 14. The V gene's germline CDR1 is MNHEY and CDR2 SVGAGI. The CDR3 region is CASCYDRGMTCEQYF. The DNA for the CDR3 is TGTGCCAGCTGCTACGACAGGGGGATGACCTGCGAGCAGTACTTC.

The chain couples TRBV20-1 to TRBJ2-5; no clear D gene. Trimming pared 4 bases from V and 3 bases from J, leaving 3 bases between. This CDR3 contains 10 residues. Germline CDR1 is DFQATT and CDR2 is SNEGSKA (reference sequence). DNA for the CDR3: TGCAGTGCTAAAAAAGAGACCCAGTACTTC. Encoded protein: CSAKKETQYF.

This clonotype has only a few counts. CDR3 sequence (DNA): TGTGCCAGCAGCCTAGCCGGGTTGGGGGCCAACGTCCTGACTTTC. Protein product: CASSLAGLGANVLTF. V and J are TRBV11-2 and TRBJ2-6, with a weak D call TRBD2 (5 bases). V gave up 5 bases and J gave up 4 bases, with 12 bases separating them. The CDR3 is 15 amino acids. Germline V gene data show CDR1 as SGHAT and CDR2 as FQNNGV.

The chain joins TRBV4-3 to TRBJ2-3; no clear D gene. Trimming cost V 0 bases and J 0 bases, with 4 bases left between them. The CDR3 contains 14 residues. The germline V gene has CDR1 LGHNA and CDR2 YSLEER. CDR3 region: CASSQDQSTDTQYF. Written as DNA, the CDR3 is TGCGCCAGCAGCCAAGATCAGAGCACAGATACGCAGTATTTT.

This chain joins TRBV5-1 and TRBJ1-2, with 7 bases fitting TRBD1. This CDR3 region has 14 residues. V shed 2 bases, J shed 4 bases, and the junction held 5 bases outside the gene matches. In germline, CDR1 is SGHRS, CDR2 YFSETQ. DNA for the CDR3: TGCGCCAGCAGCTTTGGGACAGCTTCCTATGGCTACACCTTC. This codes for CASSFGTASYGYTF.

This clonotype has only a few counts. In nucleotides, the CDR3 is TGTGCCAGCAGTACGACTAGCGGTCCCACAGATACGCAGTATTTT. Translating it yields CASSTTSGPTDTQYF. The chain has TRBV3-1 and TRBJ2-3, with 9 bases matching TRBD2. Germline V gene lookup returns CDR1 LGHDT and CDR2 YNNKEL (reference sequence). Trimming cost V 6 bases and J 2 bases; bases outside gene matches: 6. This CDR3 has 15 residues.

The chain recombines TRBV6-5 with TRBJ2-7; TRBD1 agrees at 9 bases. Trimming at V came to 4 bases and at J to 6 bases, leaving 4 bases not matched to a gene. This CDR3 contains 13 residues. Germline V gives CDR1 MNHEY, CDR2 SVGAGI. CDR3 DNA: TGTGCCAGCAGTTGGACAGGGGCCGGCGAGCAGTACTTC. As protein: CASSWTGAGEQYF.

This clonotype was counted ten times or more. The CDR3 nucleotides read TGCAGCGGGGGACAGAACACAGATACGCAGTATTTT. Translated, it gives CSGGQNTDTQYF. The chain joins TRBV29-1 to TRBJ2-3; the match to TRBD1 covers 7 bases. The ends lost 7 bases at V and 2 bases at J; junction bases unmatched: 3. Germline CDR1 reads SQVTM; CDR2 reads ANQGSEA. The CDR3 runs 12 residues.

The V and J genes are TRBV6-1 and TRBJ2-1; D remains ambiguous. CDR1 and CDR2 (germline): MNHNS, SASEGT. Trimming removed 1 base at V and 2 bases at J, with 12 bases between. This CDR3 has 16 amino acids. CDR3 DNA: TGTGCCAGCAGTGAAGAGGGAAGGTCGCCCTACAATGAGCAGTTCTTC. This encodes CASSEEGRSPYNEQFF.

Remarks on this clonotype: This could be a read error, since a much larger clone is one nucleotide away. V is TRBV6-5 and J is TRBJ1-1, with unresolved D. Germline V lookup: CDR1 MNHEY, CDR2 SVGAGI. This CDR3 has 15 residues. The CDR3 region has the DNA TGTGCCAGCAGTCACTCGCGGCAGCAGAACACTGAAGCTTTCTTT. Residues: CASSHSRQQNTEAFF.

There are many counts of this clonotype. The chain's CDR3 is CSVLESYEQYF. CDR3 nucleotide sequence: TGCAGCGTCTTAGAGAGCTACGAGCAGTACTTC. The chain employs TRBV29-1 and TRBJ2-7; D uncertain. The CDR3 contains 11 residues. Germline lookup yields CDR1 SQVTM and CDR2 ANQGSEA. V was pared by 6 bases and J by 3 bases, with 9 bases between.

This chain links TRBV4-3 with TRBJ2-1; D unresolved. The CDR3 consists of 14 residues. The V and J ends lost 2 bases and 10 bases respectively, with 15 bases between them. The germline V gene has CDR1 LGHNA and CDR2 YSLEER. The CDR3 here is CASSQRPTVKEQFF. DNA for the CDR3: TGCGCCAGCAGCCAAAGACCGACCGTTAAAGAGCAGTTCTTC.

About this clonotype: Just one base apart from a much larger clone, this may be a read error. This chain links TRBV3-1 with TRBJ2-3; maybe TRBD1 (5 bases). Trimming removed 0 bases from V and 3 bases from J, with 10 bases in between. CDR1 and CDR2 (germline): LGHDT, YNNKEL (reference sequence). The CDR3 extends over 15 amino acids. The CDR3 sequence: CASSQDGAWTDTQYF. CDR3 nucleotide sequence: TGTGCCAGCAGCCAAGATGGGGCATGGACAGATACGCAGTATTTT.

This clonotype was detected ten times or more. This chain links TRBV12-3 or TRBV12-4 with TRBJ2-7; 10 bases align to TRBD2. The CDR3 has 14 amino acids. Trimming removed 6 bases from V and 5 bases from J; junction bases left unmatched: 7. The CDR3 coding sequence is TGTGCCAGCAGCAAGCGGGAGGGTCGGGACGAGCAGTACTTC. This gives the protein CASSKREGRDEQYF.

This clonotype has at least ten counts. The chain is built from TRBV24-1 and TRBJ2-5, with a tentative D call TRBD2 (6 bases). Germline V gene data show CDR1 as KGHDR and CDR2 as SFDVKD. CDR3 length: 14 residues. Trimming shortened V by 7 bases and J by 1 base, and 12 bases separated the two germline ends. The CDR3 spells CATSGTGVQETQYF. The CDR3 DNA reads TGTGCCACCAGCGGGACGGGAGTCCAAGAGACCCAGTACTTC.